One and the same sample provided the 14 T cell receptor beta chains below, sequenced in a study of T cell responses to AZD1222 COVID-19 vaccine. Assay used: immunoSEQ multiplex PCR; TCRdb lists only in-frame clones, some missing. The repertoire consists of roughly 75,000 clones, with roughly 87% occurring once and the leading ten covering roughly 18%. Sample: peripheral blood, taken 28 days after the second AZD1222 dose. All receptors come from an adult who received the AZD1222 COVID-19 vaccine.

The CDR3 coding sequence is TGTGCCAGTAGTATTTTCGGTGCGAGCTACACCTTC. Protein: CASSIFGASYTF. The V and J genes are TRBV19 and TRBJ1-2; no firm D call. Germline CDR1 is LNHDA and CDR2 is SQIVND (reference sequence). V lost 3 bases, J lost 9 bases, and 11 bases lay in between. The CDR3 length is 12 residues.

The chain joins TRBV15 to TRBJ2-1; D might be TRBD1 or TRBD2, each matching 6 bases. V lost 2 bases, J lost 2 bases, and 13 bases lay in between. The CDR3 runs 16 residues. Germline CDR1 and CDR2: LNHNV and YYDKDF (reference sequence). CDR3 amino acids: CATSRSDGGPYNEQFF. The CDR3, as DNA: TGTGCCACCAGCAGATCTGACGGGGGCCCCTACAATGAGCAGTTCTTC.

V usage is TRBV24-1 and J usage is TRBJ1-5; 9 bases align to TRBD1. This CDR3 has 14 residues. The germline V gene encodes CDR1 KGHDR and CDR2 SFDVKD. Germline trimming cut 8 bases from V and 5 bases from J; bases unmatched to any gene: 6. The CDR3 DNA reads as TGTGCCACCAACAGGGGGCGCAGAGATCAGCCCCAGCATTTT. The encoded protein is CATNRGRRDQPQHF.

The gene calls are TRBV6-2 or TRBV6-3 and TRBJ2-2; D may be TRBD1 (6 bases). Germline V gene lookup returns CDR1 MNHEY and CDR2 SVGEGT. The CDR3 consists of 18 residues. Trimming cost V 1 base and J 2 bases, with 17 bases left between them. The CDR3: CASSYWDPTGINTGELFF. The CDR3 bases are TGTGCCAGCAGTTACTGGGACCCGACAGGAATTAACACCGGGGAGCTGTTTTTT.

The chain has TRBV14 and TRBJ2-7, with D tentatively TRBD1 (6 bases). The CDR3 is made up of 15 amino acids. Germline V lookup: CDR1 SGHDN, CDR2 FVKESK. Trimming shortened V by 6 bases and J by 3 bases, and 18 bases separated the two germline ends. The CDR3 here is CASSHTSTGCYEQYF. CDR3 DNA sequence: TGTGCCAGCAGTCACACCTCGACAGGTTGCTACGAGCAGTACTTC.

CDR3 DNA sequence: TGTGCCTGGGGCCGGGCCTCCCCGGGCAGCAATCAGCCCCAGCATTTT. It specifies CAWGRASPGSNQPQHF. The genes are TRBV30 and TRBJ1-5; the D is unclear. V lost 5 bases to trimming and J lost 1 base, with 18 bases between them. Germline V lookup: CDR1 GTSNPN, CDR2 SVGIG (reference sequence). The CDR3 runs to 16 residues.

This chain connects TRBV18 to TRBJ1-1; D ambiguous. The germline V gene encodes CDR1 KGHSH and CDR2 LQKENI. V was pared by 3 bases and J by 1 base, with 9 bases between. The CDR3 covers 14 residues. The CDR3 reads CASSPEGQNTEAFF. CDR3 coding DNA: TGTGCCAGCTCACCGGAAGGGCAGAACACTGAAGCTTTCTTT.

The chain joins TRBV7-2 to TRBJ2-7; 9 bases agree with TRBD1. Losses at the gene ends were 8 bases for V and 4 bases for J; bases not matched to a gene: 6. CDR3 length equals 13 residues. Germline V gene sequence: CDR1 SGHTA, CDR2 FQGNSA. In DNA form, the CDR3 reads TGTGCCAGCTCCCGGACAGGGGCTTACGAGCAGTACTTC. This encodes CASSRTGAYEQYF.

The genes are TRBV11-2 and TRBJ1-5; 8 nucleotides match TRBD1. The CDR3 is made up of 14 amino acids. Germline V CDR1 and CDR2: SGHAT, FQNNGV. Trimming cost V 4 bases and J 9 bases; bases outside gene matches: 8. Written as DNA, the CDR3 is TGTGCCAGCAGCTGCAGGGGGCTTCTAAGGCCCCAGCATTTT. This translates into CASSCRGLLRPQHF.

This chain joins TRBV5-6 and TRBJ1-4; possibly TRBD1 for D (5 bases). Germline V CDR1 and CDR2: SGHDT, YYEEEE. V was pared by 4 bases and J by 4 bases, with 20 bases between. The CDR3 runs to 17 residues. CDR3 nucleotide sequence: TGTGCCAGCAGCGTTTCCCCGGGGGTCGGACGTAATGAAAAACTGTTTTTT. Residues: CASSVSPGVGRNEKLFF.

This chain connects TRBV19 to TRBJ2-5; D uncertain. Per the germline V gene, CDR1 is LNHDA and CDR2 is SQIVND (reference sequence). Trimming stripped 5 bases from V and 3 bases from J, with 10 bases between. There are 13 residues in the CDR3. The CDR3 loop reads CASSGSLKETQYF. In DNA, the CDR3 is TGTGCCAGTAGTGGGTCCCTTAAAGAGACCCAGTACTTC. The whole variable domain, filled in from reference TRBV19 and TRBJ2-5, reads DGGITQSPKYLFRKEGQNVTLSCEQNLNHDAMYWYRQDPGQGLRLIYYSQIVNDFQKGDIAEGYSVSREKKESFPLTVTSAQKNPTAFYLCASSGSLKETQYFGPGTRLLVL.

The chain couples TRBV30 to TRBJ1-4; weak D call: TRBD1 (5 bases). Germline V gives CDR1 GTSNPN, CDR2 SVGIG (reference sequence). CDR3 length equals 13 residues. Trimming took off 0 bases at V and 7 bases at J, with 9 bases between the two ends. For the CDR3, the DNA is TGTGCCTGGAGTGTCGGGACGGTTGAAAAACTGTTTTTT. Amino acid sequence: CAWSVGTVEKLFF. The complete variable domain, with remaining parts taken from reference TRBV30 and TRBJ1-4, reads SQTIHQWPATLVQPVGSPLSLECTVEGTSNPNLYWYRQAAGRGLQLLFYSVGIGQISSEVPQNLSASRPQDRQFILSSKKLLLSDSGFYLCAWSVGTVEKLFFGSGTQLSVL.

This chain uses TRBV7-2 with TRBJ1-5; D remains unclear. The CDR3 consists of 14 residues. Trimming stripped 5 bases from V and 7 bases from J, with 15 bases between. Germline V gene sequence: CDR1 SGHTA, CDR2 FQGNSA. The CDR3, as DNA: TGTGCCAGCAGCCTCCCCATGGGCGAGCAGCCCCAGCATTTT. Its protein product is CASSLPMGEQPQHF.

The V gene is TRBV19, the J gene TRBJ1-1; D ambiguous. V was shortened by 1 base and J by 8 bases, with 11 bases between the two germline ends. Germline V lookup: CDR1 LNHDA, CDR2 SQIVND (reference sequence). The CDR3 has 13 residues. CDR3 nucleotide sequence: TGTGCCAGTAGTATAGGGACCACTGCGGAAGCTTTCTTT. The encoded protein is CASSIGTTAEAFF.